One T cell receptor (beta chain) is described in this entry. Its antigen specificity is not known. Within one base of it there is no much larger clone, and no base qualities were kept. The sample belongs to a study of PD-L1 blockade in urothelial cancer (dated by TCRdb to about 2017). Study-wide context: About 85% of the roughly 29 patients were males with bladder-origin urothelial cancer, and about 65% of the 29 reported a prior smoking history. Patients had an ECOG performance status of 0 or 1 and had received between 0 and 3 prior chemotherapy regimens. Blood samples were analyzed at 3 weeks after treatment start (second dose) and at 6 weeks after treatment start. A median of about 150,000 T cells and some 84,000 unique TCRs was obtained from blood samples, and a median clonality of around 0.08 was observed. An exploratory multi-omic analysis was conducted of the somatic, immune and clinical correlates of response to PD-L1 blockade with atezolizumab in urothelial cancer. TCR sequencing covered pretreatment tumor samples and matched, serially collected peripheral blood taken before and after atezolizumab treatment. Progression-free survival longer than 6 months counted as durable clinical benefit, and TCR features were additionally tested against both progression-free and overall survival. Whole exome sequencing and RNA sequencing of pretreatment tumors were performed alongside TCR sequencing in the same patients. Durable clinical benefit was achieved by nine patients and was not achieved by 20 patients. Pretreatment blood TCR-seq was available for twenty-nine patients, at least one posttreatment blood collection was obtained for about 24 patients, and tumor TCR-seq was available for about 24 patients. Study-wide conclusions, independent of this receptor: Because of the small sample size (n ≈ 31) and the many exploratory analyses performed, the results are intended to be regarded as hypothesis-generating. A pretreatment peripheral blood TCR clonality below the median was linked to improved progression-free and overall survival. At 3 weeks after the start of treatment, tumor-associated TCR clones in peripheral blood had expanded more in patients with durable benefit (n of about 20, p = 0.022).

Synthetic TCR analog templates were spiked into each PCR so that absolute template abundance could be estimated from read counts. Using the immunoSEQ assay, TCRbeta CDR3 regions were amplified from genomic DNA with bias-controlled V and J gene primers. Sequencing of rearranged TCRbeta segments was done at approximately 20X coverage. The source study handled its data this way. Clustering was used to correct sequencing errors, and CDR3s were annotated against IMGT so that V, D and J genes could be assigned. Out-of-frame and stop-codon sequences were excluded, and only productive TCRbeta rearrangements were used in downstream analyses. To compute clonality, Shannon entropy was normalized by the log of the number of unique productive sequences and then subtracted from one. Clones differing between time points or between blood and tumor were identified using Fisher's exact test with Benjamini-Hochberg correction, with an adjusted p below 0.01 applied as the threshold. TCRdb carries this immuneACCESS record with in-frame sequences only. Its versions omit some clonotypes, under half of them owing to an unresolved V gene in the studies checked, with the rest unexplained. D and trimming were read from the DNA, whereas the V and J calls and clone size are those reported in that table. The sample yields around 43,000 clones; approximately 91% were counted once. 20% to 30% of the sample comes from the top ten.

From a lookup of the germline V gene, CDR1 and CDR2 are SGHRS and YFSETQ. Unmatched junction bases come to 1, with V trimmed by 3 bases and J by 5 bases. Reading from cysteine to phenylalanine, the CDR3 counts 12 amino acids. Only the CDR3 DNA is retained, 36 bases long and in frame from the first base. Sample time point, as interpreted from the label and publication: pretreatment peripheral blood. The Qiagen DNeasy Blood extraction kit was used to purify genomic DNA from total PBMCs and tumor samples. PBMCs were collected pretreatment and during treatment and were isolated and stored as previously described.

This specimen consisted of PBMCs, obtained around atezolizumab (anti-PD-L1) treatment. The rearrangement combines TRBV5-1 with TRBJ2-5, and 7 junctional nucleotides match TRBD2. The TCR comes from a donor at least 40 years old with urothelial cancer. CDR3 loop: CASSWGGETQYF. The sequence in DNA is TGCGCCAGCAGCTGGGGGGGGGAGACCCAGTACTTC.